The rows below give T cell receptor beta chains drawn from one sample of a study of chemoradiotherapy in HPV16-positive cancers. Sequencing was performed with immunoSEQ multiplex PCR; in TCRdb, only in-frame clones are kept and a portion is missing. The sample lists around 40,000 clones; 76% were seen once. The sample was blood, taken from a patient who underwent chemoradiotherapy. All receptors come from a human donor with HPV-associated anogenital cancer. The CDR3 runs from the conserved cysteine through the conserved F or W. The D gene is left open where the match is weak. Some rows mark clone size as missing; the rest say once, few, many or name a class of expanded clone.

V gene: TRBV4-1; clone size: few; J gene: TRBJ1-5; D gene: .; CDR3 protein: CASSQGRARGNQPQHF; CDR3 DNA: TGCGCCAGCAGCCAAGGAAGGGCGAGGGGCAATCAGCCCCAGCATTTT
V gene: TRBV27; clone size: .; J gene: TRBJ1-5; D gene: .; CDR3 protein: CASSLGGSNQPQHF; CDR3 DNA: TGTGCCAGCAGTTTAGGGGGGAGCAATCAGCCCCAGCATTTT
V gene: TRBV4-1; clone size: .; J gene: TRBJ1-6; D gene: .; CDR3 protein: CASSLGVASPLHF; CDR3 DNA: TGCGCCAGCAGCCTGGGAGTCGCGTCACCCCTCCACTTT
V gene: TRBV7-2; clone size: .; J gene: TRBJ1-1; D gene: .; CDR3 protein: CASSLVGGDTEAFF; CDR3 DNA: TGTGCCAGCAGCTTAGTGGGGGGGGACACTGAAGCTTTCTTT
V gene: TRBV6-1; clone size: .; J gene: TRBJ2-2; D gene: TRBD2; CDR3 protein: CASSELAGAGELFF; CDR3 DNA: TGTGCCAGCAGTGAGCTAGCGGGGGCTGGGGAGCTGTTTTTT
V gene: TRBV18; clone size: few; J gene: TRBJ1-5; D gene: .; CDR3 protein: CASSPPGGSEPQHF; CDR3 DNA: TGTGCCAGCTCACCACCGGGAGGATCTGAGCCCCAGCATTTT
V gene: TRBV29-1; clone size: .; J gene: TRBJ1-1; D gene: TRBD1; CDR3 protein: CSDIQGALNTEAFF; CDR3 DNA: TGCAGCGATATACAGGGGGCCCTGAACACTGAAGCTTTCTTT
V gene: TRBV29-1; clone size: once; J gene: TRBJ1-1; D gene: .; CDR3 protein: CSVESGGVRAEAFF; CDR3 DNA: TGCAGCGTTGAATCGGGGGGTGTACGCGCTGAAGCTTTCTTT
V gene: TRBV5-6; clone size: few; J gene: TRBJ1-1; D gene: .; CDR3 protein: CASSPEGVAKAFF; CDR3 DNA: TGTGCCAGCAGCCCTGAGGGCGTCGCAAAAGCTTTCTTT
V gene: TRBV5-1; clone size: once; J gene: TRBJ1-1; D gene: .; CDR3 protein: CASSLDTGATEAFF; CDR3 DNA: TGCGCCAGCAGCCTTGACACTGGGGCCACTGAAGCTTTCTTT
V gene: TRBV4-2; clone size: .; J gene: TRBJ1-2; D gene: .; CDR3 protein: CASSQGAGTALTLFGYTF; CDR3 DNA: TGTGCCAGCAGCCAAGGAGCAGGAACAGCATTAACCCTATTCGGCTACACCTTC
V gene: TRBV9; clone size: .; J gene: TRBJ1-3; D gene: .; CDR3 protein: CASSVISLGDTIYF; CDR3 DNA: TGTGCCAGCAGCGTAATATCCCTGGGGGACACCATATATTTT
V gene: TRBV11-2; clone size: .; J gene: TRBJ2-1; D gene: .; CDR3 protein: CASSLSRYNEQFF; CDR3 DNA: TGTGCCAGCAGCCTCTCTAGATACAATGAGCAGTTCTTC
V gene: TRBV4-1; clone size: .; J gene: TRBJ1-1; D gene: .; CDR3 protein: CASSQDGGGLTEAFF; CDR3 DNA: TGCGCCAGCAGCCAAGATGGCGGAGGGTTGACTGAAGCTTTCTTT
V gene: TRBV7-2; clone size: once; J gene: TRBJ1-2; D gene: TRBD1; CDR3 protein: CASSSDRGSGYTF; CDR3 DNA: TGTGCCAGCAGCTCCGACAGGGGCTCTGGCTACACCTTC
V gene: TRBV18; clone size: .; J gene: TRBJ2-5; D gene: .; CDR3 protein: CASSPSEKTQYF; CDR3 DNA: TGTGCCAGCTCACCATCGGAAAAGACCCAGTACTTC
V gene: TRBV18; clone size: .; J gene: TRBJ2-1; D gene: .; CDR3 protein: CASSPRGANEQFF; CDR3 DNA: TGTGCCAGCTCACCACGGGGGGCCAATGAGCAGTTCTTC